The present entry profiles one T cell receptor beta chain with its context. Antigen specificity is unknown. Germline V gene data show CDR1 as SNHLY and CDR2 as FYNNEI. The V gene lost 7 bases and the J gene lost 0 bases, with 14 bases spanning the gap. The length of the CDR3 is 15 residues. These data are taken from a study of shared clonotypes between healthy human individuals. General observations from the study: Genetic and exposure-history diversity was limited by the few donors.

Donors were healthy HIV-negative adults without recent acute infections or vaccinations. Sequenced by immunoSEQ multiplex PCR; TCRdb stores in-frame clones only, minus some. The sample has some 2,400,000 clones; about 94% are singletons. V and J are TRBV2 and TRBJ2-3; a weak D match, TRBD1 (6 bases). Sequencing was performed on naive CD4+ T cells sorted from blood. Specified subset: CD45RA+ positively selected. The receptor's source is a man aged 18 to 35 in good health. The CDR3 reads CASNARTESTDTQYF. For the CDR3, the DNA is TGTGCCAGCAATGCTCGGACAGAAAGCACAGATACGCAGTATTTT.